The T cell receptor beta chain under discussion was sequenced for a study of T cells in Graves' hyperthyroidism and ophthalmopathy. Study-wide background: Staff took peripheral blood when the initial diagnosis was made, before any treatment began. Study-wide results and caveats: The model foresaw ophthalmopathy a median approximately 6.1 months prior to onset. Ophthalmopathy stood apart from stable hyperthyroidism in a 13 V-J model.

The length of the CDR3 is 15 residues. V dropped 6 bases and J dropped 1; count of bases not matched to a gene: 7. The germline gives CDR1 SNHLY, CDR2 FYNNEI. Graves' hyperthyroidism showing no ophthalmopathy progression within 18 months was considered stable. This clonotype occurred many times. Its antigen is still unknown. Amplification of TCR beta CDR3 regions was performed using RNA transcripts as template. First-round RT-PCR targeting the TCR CDR3 was performed with the HTBI primer set. One entry per CDR3 protein, called by TCRdb with MiXCR from the multiplex PCR reads. The sample includes about 420,000 distinct CDR3 sequences, about an eighth of them seen just once.

The sequence came from a woman under 30 with Graves' hyperthyroidism. The V call is TRBV2, the J call TRBJ2-3, with TRBD1 matching 7 bases. Sequencing was done on a sample of blood. In DNA, the CDR3 is TGTGCCAGCAGCCTACAGGGGCCGGGCACAGATACGCAGTATTTT. Translated, it gives CASSLQGPGTDTQYF.